This record covers a single T cell receptor (beta chain). No antigen is known for it. The library targeted TCRbeta and was prepared with unique molecular identifiers. TCRdb called the PCR reads again in MiXCR, with one record for every CDR3 protein. The repertoire holds around 960,000 distinct CDR3 sequences, with about 29% as singletons. The V and J ends lost 1 base and 2 bases respectively, with 15 bases between them. CDR3 length: 15 residues. Germline loops: CDR1 SQVTM, CDR2 ANQGSEA. This sample is drawn from a study of T-cell reconstitution after alpha-beta-depleted transplantation in children. Study-level findings and limits: Elevated TCRbeta diversity at day 60 was traced, in some patients, to surviving recipient T cells and thymic progenitors. Several hundred expanded graft clones reportedly gave rise to the alpha-beta T cells present about two months after transplant. The main origin of T-cell counts and diversity one year after transplant was newly produced T cells.

This sample comprised PBMCs, mostly from graft donor cells, obtained 360 days after TCRalphabeta/CD19-depleted stem cell transplant. The TCR sequence derives from a boy in the first two years of life who had a stem cell transplant for SCID, so the T cells may come from the graft donor. This sequence joins TRBV29-1 and TRBJ2-7, with D possibly matching TRBD2 (6 bases). The CDR3 DNA is TGCAGCGTTGAAGGGGGGGTGCAGGATCCCTACGAGCAGTACTTC. Translated, it gives CSVEGGVQDPYEQYF.